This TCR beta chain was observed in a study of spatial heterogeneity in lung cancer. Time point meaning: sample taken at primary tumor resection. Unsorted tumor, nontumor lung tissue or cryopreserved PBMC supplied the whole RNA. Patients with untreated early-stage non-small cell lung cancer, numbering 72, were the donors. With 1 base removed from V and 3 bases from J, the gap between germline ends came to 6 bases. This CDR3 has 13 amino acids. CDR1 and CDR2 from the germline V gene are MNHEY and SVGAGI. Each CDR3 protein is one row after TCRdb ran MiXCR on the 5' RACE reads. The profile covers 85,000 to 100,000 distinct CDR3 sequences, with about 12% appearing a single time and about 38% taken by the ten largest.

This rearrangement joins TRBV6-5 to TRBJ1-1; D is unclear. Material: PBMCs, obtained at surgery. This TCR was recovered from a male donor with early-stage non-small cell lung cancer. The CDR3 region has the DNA TGTGCCAGCAGTTACTGGCGGGACACTGAAGCTTTCTTT. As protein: CASSYWRDTEAFF.